A selection of T cell receptor beta chains follows, all from one sample in a study of shared clonotypes between healthy human individuals. TCRdb's copy holds only in-frame clones and misses some; the assay was immunoSEQ multiplex PCR. Of 2 million to 2.5 million clones in the sample, over 90% were seen once. Sequencing was done on a sample of naive CD4+ T cells from PBMCs. Source of these receptors: a man between 18 and 35 years old in good health. Some clones in this sample may be carry-over from other donors' samples. The CDR3 runs from the conserved cysteine through the conserved F or W. A D gene is named only where the DNA matches it firmly. A clone size is listed for some rows: how often the clone was seen (once, few, many), or a class if it is expanded.

d_gene: -
j_gene: TRBJ1-5
v_gene: TRBV28
abundance: -
CDR3nt: TGTGCCAGCAGGAAAGGAGGGAGTAATCAGCCCCAGCATTTT
CDR3aa: CASRKGGSNQPQHF

d_gene: TRBD2
j_gene: TRBJ2-3
v_gene: TRBV10-3
abundance: once
CDR3nt: TGTGCCATCAGTGGAGTCGGTGGACTAGCGGGAGGGGGAGATACGCAGTATTTT
CDR3aa: CAISGVGGLAGGGDTQYF

d_gene: -
j_gene: TRBJ2-7
v_gene: TRBV4-2
abundance: -
CDR3nt: TGTGCCAGCAGCCAAGAGAAGGTCCGGGACTACGAGCAGTACTTC
CDR3aa: CASSQEKVRDYEQYF

d_gene: TRBD1
j_gene: TRBJ2-6
v_gene: TRBV25-1
abundance: -
CDR3nt: TGTGCCAGCAGACAGGGGGCGCCTGGGGCCAACGTCCTGACTTTC
CDR3aa: CASRQGAPGANVLTF

d_gene: -
j_gene: TRBJ1-4
v_gene: TRBV7-9
abundance: -
CDR3nt: TGTGCCAGCAGCGCGGACCGAGCAACTAATGAAAAACTGTTTTTT
CDR3aa: CASSADRATNEKLFF

d_gene: -
j_gene: TRBJ1-2
v_gene: TRBV9
abundance: -
CDR3nt: TGTGCCAGCAGCGTAGTCGGGGTTGGCTATGGCTACACCTTC
CDR3aa: CASSVVGVGYGYTF

d_gene: -
j_gene: TRBJ1-2
v_gene: TRBV20-1
abundance: -
CDR3nt: TGCAGTGCCCTCTTCGAGGGGGGCTACACCTTC
CDR3aa: CSALFEGGYTF

d_gene: -
j_gene: TRBJ1-4
v_gene: TRBV21-1
abundance: once
CDR3nt: TGTGCCAGCAGCAAAGCCCCTCTCAGGGGAGTCGAGGAAAAACTGTTTTTT
CDR3aa: CASSKAPLRGVEEKLFF

d_gene: -
j_gene: TRBJ2-2
v_gene: TRBV28
abundance: once
CDR3nt: TGTGCCAGCAGTGACCAGGGTTATCCCGCCGGGGAGCTGTTTTTT
CDR3aa: CASSDQGYPAGELFF

d_gene: -
j_gene: TRBJ2-7
v_gene: TRBV5-4
abundance: -
CDR3nt: TGTGCCAGCAGCTTGACGGGACAGACTAAGCGGGCCTACGAGCAGTACTTC
CDR3aa: CASSLTGQTKRAYEQYF

d_gene: -
j_gene: TRBJ2-5
v_gene: TRBV6-5
abundance: -
CDR3nt: TGTGCCAGCGGCCGAGGGACCCAGTACTTC
CDR3aa: CASGRGTQYF

d_gene: -
j_gene: TRBJ2-4
v_gene: TRBV7-3
abundance: -
CDR3nt: TGTGCCAGCAGCTTAACTGCCAAAAACATTCAGTACTTC
CDR3aa: CASSLTAKNIQYF

d_gene: -
j_gene: TRBJ1-3
v_gene: TRBV7-2
abundance: once
CDR3nt: TGTGCCAGCAGCTCTCAGGGTACAGGAAACACCATATATTTT
CDR3aa: CASSSQGTGNTIYF

d_gene: -
j_gene: TRBJ2-7
v_gene: TRBV11-1
abundance: -
CDR3nt: TGTGCCAGCAGCCCCTCCACCGGGAGATCAAGGGAGCAGTACTTC
CDR3aa: CASSPSTGRSREQYF

d_gene: -
j_gene: TRBJ2-7
v_gene: TRBV6-6
abundance: -
CDR3nt: TGTGCCAGCAGTTCAAACGGAGACTCCTACGAGCAGTACTTC
CDR3aa: CASSSNGDSYEQYF

d_gene: -
j_gene: TRBJ2-7
v_gene: TRBV6-1
abundance: -
CDR3nt: TGTGCCAGCAGTGAAGCGCAGGTCCGCCCCTACGAGCAGTACTTC
CDR3aa: CASSEAQVRPYEQYF